This TCR beta chain was captured by sequencing in a study of shared clonotypes between healthy human individuals. The germline CDR1 and CDR2 sequences are MGHRA and YSYEKL. V lost 3 bases to trimming and J lost 3 bases, with 27 bases between them. This CDR3 contains 19 residues. A split of CD4+ cells into CD45RA+ naive and CD45RA-negative memory subsets was performed. Assay: immunoSEQ multiplex PCR; the TCRdb copy retains only in-frame clones and omits some. This sample has around 720,000 clones, with around 73% found just once. Study-wide points: Naive CD4 clonotypes overlapped across several donors at roughly 5.1%.

Comment on this clone: The target antigen is unknown.

Sequencing used memory CD4+ T cells sorted from blood. Documented subset: CD45RA-negative fraction. V usage is TRBV4-1 and J usage is TRBJ2-7; D perhaps matches TRBD1 (6 bases). This receptor was obtained from a woman under 40 in good health. CDR3 loop: CASSHRRQAPQKISYEQYF. The CDR3 DNA reads as TGCGCCAGCAGCCACCGGAGACAGGCCCCTCAAAAGATTAGCTACGAGCAGTACTTC.